Listed below are T cell receptor beta chains from one sample, sequenced in a study of identical twins. One entry per CDR3 protein, called by TCRdb with MiXCR from the 5' RACE reads. The sample shows roughly 700,000 distinct CDR3 sequences, more than 6.5% of them seen only once. These data were also filed under a second study, of yellow fever vaccine responses in identical twins.

Material for sequencing was PBMCs. The receptors shown here come from a young woman in good health. Each CDR3 is given without its conserved first and last residue.

j_call v_call cdr3_aa
TRBJ2-5 TRBV12-3/TRBV12-4 ASRLSQETQY
TRBJ2-1 TRBV20-1 SARDKKRGGIFNEQF
TRBJ2-3 TRBV18 ASSRLAGVGQDTQY
TRBJ2-3 TRBV20-1 SASDRAPTDTQY
TRBJ2-3 TRBV12-3/TRBV12-4 ASSSTRGTSGINFLTDTQY
TRBJ2-1 TRBV29-1 SASGQGYNEQF
TRBJ2-7 TRBV12-3/TRBV12-4 ASGLTGQLGSEQY
TRBJ2-3 TRBV2 ASSALGGTQY
TRBJ2-1 TRBV27 ASSFSRHNEQF
TRBJ2-7 TRBV29-1 SVGGDRGFYEQY
TRBJ2-3 TRBV7-9 ASSLGQETDTQY
TRBJ2-1 TRBV6-5 ASSVSGNEQF
TRBJ1-1 TRBV7-2 ASSLTNEHNTEAF
TRBJ2-7 TRBV28 ASSPRDSQAY
TRBJ2-5 TRBV20-1 SAGLVNGETQY
TRBJ2-7 TRBV20-1 SARVLTSGSGEQY
TRBJ2-1 TRBV7-3 ASSLGFGQGEQF
TRBJ2-3 TRBV3-1 ASMRNGGGASDTQY
TRBJ1-2 TRBV12-3/TRBV12-4 ASSLLSFSYGYT
TRBJ1-1 TRBV10-3 AISDPYSGLNTEAF
TRBJ2-1 TRBV20-1 SARDTAGDPNEQF
TRBJ1-5 TRBV6-1 ASSEVLQGGQPQH
TRBJ2-5 TRBV29-1 SVAVGGRETQY
TRBJ2-7 TRBV4-2 ASSQDQRTSGTNYEQY
TRBJ2-7 TRBV12-3/TRBV12-4 ASSSSLPSSYEQY
TRBJ2-1 TRBV2 ASSVLSQLWNEQF
TRBJ2-2 TRBV7-6 ASSFKSNTGELF
TRBJ2-2 TRBV2 ASSERAGGNTGELF
TRBJ2-5 TRBV6-5 ASSYLAGVVETQY
TRBJ2-7 TRBV10-3 AISEGRGSYEQY
TRBJ2-7 TRBV4-1 ASSLRTGGPYEQY
TRBJ2-3 TRBV7-9 ASSFSGGAQADTQY
TRBJ2-6 TRBV29-1 SVGAAGANVLT